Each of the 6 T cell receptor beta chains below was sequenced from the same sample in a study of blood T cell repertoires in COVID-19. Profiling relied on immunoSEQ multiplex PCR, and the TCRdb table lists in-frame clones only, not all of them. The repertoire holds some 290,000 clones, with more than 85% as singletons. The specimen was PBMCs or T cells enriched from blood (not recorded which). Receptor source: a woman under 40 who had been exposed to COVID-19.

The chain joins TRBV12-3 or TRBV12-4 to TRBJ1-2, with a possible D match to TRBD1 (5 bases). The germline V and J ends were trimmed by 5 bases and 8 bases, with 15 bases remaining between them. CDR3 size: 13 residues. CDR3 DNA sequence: TGTGCCAGCAGTCGTAACAGCAGGGCGGGCTACACCTTC. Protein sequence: CASSRNSRAGYTF.

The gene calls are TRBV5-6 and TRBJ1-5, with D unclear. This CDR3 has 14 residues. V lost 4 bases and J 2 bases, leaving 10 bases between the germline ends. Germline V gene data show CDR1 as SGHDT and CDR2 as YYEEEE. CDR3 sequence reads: CASSDVQGNQPQHF. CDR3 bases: TGTGCCAGCAGCGACGTGCAGGGCAATCAGCCCCAGCATTTT. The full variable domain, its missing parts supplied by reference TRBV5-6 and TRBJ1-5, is DAGVTQSPTHLIKTRGQQVTLRCSPKSGHDTVSWYQQALGQGPQFIFQYYEEEERQRGNFPDRFSGHQFPNYSSELNVNALLLGDSALYLCASSDVQGNQPQHFGDGTRLSIL.

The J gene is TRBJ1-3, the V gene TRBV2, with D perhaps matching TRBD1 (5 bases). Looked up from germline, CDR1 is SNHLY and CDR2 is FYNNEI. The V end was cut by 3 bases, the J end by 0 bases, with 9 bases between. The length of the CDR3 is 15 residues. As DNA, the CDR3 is TGTGCCAGCAGTGATAGGACAAGCTCTGGAAACACCATATATTTT. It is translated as CASSDRTSSGNTIYF.

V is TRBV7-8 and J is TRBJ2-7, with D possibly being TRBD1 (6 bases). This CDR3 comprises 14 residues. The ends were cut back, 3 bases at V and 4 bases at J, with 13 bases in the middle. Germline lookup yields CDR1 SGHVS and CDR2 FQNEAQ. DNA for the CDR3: TGTGCCAGCAGCTTTAGGCACAGGGAGTACGAGCAGTACTTC. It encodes CASSFRHREYEQYF.

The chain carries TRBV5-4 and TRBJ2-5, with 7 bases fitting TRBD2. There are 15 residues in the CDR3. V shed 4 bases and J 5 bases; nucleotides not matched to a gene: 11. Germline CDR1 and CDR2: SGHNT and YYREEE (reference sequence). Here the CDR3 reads CASSPTPGEGETQYF. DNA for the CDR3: TGTGCCAGCAGCCCAACCCCGGGGGAGGGGGAGACCCAGTACTTC.

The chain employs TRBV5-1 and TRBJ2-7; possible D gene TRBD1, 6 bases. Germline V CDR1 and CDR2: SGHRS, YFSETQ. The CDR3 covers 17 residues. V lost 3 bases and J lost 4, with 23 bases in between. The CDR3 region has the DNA TGCGCCAGCAGCTCCTGGGGAACGACAGGACCACCATACGAGCAGTACTTC. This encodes CASSSWGTTGPPYEQYF. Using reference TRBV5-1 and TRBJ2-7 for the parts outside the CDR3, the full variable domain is KAGVTQTPRYLIKTRGQQVTLSCSPISGHRSVSWYQQTPGQGLQFLFEYFSETQRNKGNFPGRFSGRQFSNSRSEMNVSTLELGDSALYLCASSSWGTTGPPYEQYFGPGTRLTVT.